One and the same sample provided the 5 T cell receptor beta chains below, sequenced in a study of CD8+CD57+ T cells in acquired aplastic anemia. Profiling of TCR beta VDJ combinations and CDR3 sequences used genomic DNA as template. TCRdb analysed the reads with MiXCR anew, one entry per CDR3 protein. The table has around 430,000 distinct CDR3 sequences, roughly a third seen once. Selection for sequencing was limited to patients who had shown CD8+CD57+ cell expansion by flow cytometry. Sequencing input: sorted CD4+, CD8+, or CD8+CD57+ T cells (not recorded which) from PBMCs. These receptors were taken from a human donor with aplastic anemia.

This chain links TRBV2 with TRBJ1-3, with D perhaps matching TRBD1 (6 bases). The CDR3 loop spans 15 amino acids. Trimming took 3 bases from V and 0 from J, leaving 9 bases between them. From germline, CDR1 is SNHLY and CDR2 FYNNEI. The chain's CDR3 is CASSEGHPSGNTIYF. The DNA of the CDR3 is TGTGCCAGCAGTGAGGGACATCCCTCTGGAAACACCATATATTTT.

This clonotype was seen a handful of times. In DNA form, the CDR3 reads TGCAGTGCTAGACCACTAGCGGGGAATTACAATGAGCAGTTCTTC. Translated: CSARPLAGNYNEQFF. The genes are TRBV20-1 and TRBJ2-1; the match to TRBD2 covers 10 bases. CDR3 length: 15 residues. The J segment lost 4 bases and the V segment lost 2 bases, leaving 5 bases of the junction unmatched. CDR1 is DFQATT, CDR2 SNEGSKA, per germline (reference sequence).

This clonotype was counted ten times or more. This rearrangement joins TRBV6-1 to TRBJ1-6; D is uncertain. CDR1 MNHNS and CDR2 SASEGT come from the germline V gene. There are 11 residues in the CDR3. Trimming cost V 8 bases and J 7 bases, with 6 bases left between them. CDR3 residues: CASALNSPLHF. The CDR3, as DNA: TGTGCCAGCGCACTCAATTCACCCCTCCACTTT.

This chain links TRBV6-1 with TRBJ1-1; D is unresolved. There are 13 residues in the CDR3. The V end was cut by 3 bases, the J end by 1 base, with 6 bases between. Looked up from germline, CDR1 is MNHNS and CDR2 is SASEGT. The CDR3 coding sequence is TGTGCCAGCAGTGACAGCACGAACACTGAAGCTTTCTTT. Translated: CASSDSTNTEAFF.

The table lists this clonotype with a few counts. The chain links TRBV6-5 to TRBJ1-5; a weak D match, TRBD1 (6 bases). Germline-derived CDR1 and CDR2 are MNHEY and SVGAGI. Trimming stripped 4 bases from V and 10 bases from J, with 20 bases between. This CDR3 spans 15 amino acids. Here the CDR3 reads CASSFGQTGTGPQHF. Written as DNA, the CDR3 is TGTGCCAGCAGTTTCGGACAGACAGGAACCGGCCCCCAGCATTTT.